Shown below are 9 T cell receptor beta chains from a single sample sequenced in a study of regulatory T cells in long-lasting Graves disease. Assembly of TCR beta libraries relied on iRepertoire HTBI primers together with Arm-PCR of CDR3 regions. TCRdb processed the multiplex PCR reads anew with MiXCR; each CDR3 protein has one entry. The sample lists about 540,000 distinct CDR3 sequences, 13% occurring once. The time point denotes: newly diagnosed GD, antithyroid drugs for less than 3 months. PBMC-extracted RNA yielded the TCR library. The sample also formed part of further work on T cells in Graves' hyperthyroidism and ophthalmopathy.

The sequenced sample was peripheral blood mononuclear cells (PBMCs), obtained at new diagnosis, from a patient treated with antithyroid drugs. All receptors derive from a man aged 25-45 years with Graves disease.

This clonotype came up many times. This sequence joins TRBV5-1 and TRBJ1-6; D gene ambiguous. Germline loops: CDR1 SGHRS, CDR2 YFSETQ. The V end lost 0 bases, the J end lost 4 bases, and 11 bases lay between the germline ends. The CDR3 covers 16 residues. CDR3 sequence reads: CASSLGAGAYNSPLHF. CDR3 nucleotide sequence: TGCGCCAGCAGCTTGGGCGCAGGAGCTTATAATTCACCCCTCCACTTT. The entire variable domain, with the rest obtained from reference TRBV5-1 and TRBJ1-6, is as follows: KAGVTQTPRYLIKTRGQQVTLSCSPISGHRSVSWYQQTPGQGLQFLFEYFSETQRNKGNFPGRFSGRQFSNSRSEMNVSTLELGDSALYLCASSLGAGAYNSPLHFGNGTRLTVT.

This clonotype was seen only a few times. The genes are TRBV12-5 and TRBJ2-5; a weak D match, TRBD2 (5 bases). This CDR3 spans 15 amino acids. Germline V CDR1 and CDR2: LGHNT, FRNRAP. Between the trimmed V and J ends, which lost 5 bases and 4 bases, there was a span of 17 bases. CDR3 loop: CASGPPPREGETQYF. CDR3 nucleotides: TGTGCTAGTGGTCCCCCCCCGAGGGAAGGAGAGACCCAGTACTTC.

On this clonotype: A much more abundant neighbour one base away suggests this may be a read error. The genes are TRBV2 and TRBJ1-6; TRBD1 aligns across 7 bases. CDR3 size: 15 residues. Germline V lookup: CDR1 SNHLY, CDR2 FYNNEI. Trimming cost V 2 bases and J 7 bases; bases outside gene matches: 5. The CDR3 bases are TGTGCCAGCAGTGAAACGACAGGGCCGAATTCACCCCTCCACTTT. Its translation is CASSETTGPNSPLHF.

In this sample, this clonotype turned up many times. The CDR3 bases are TGTGCCAGCAGCTTAACCCCGGGACTAGGGTTTCCCGGCTCCTACAATGAGCAGTTCTTC. Translation: CASSLTPGLGFPGSYNEQFF. The J gene is TRBJ2-1, the V gene TRBV7-2; 8 bases fit TRBD2. This CDR3 is built from 20 residues. CDR1 SGHTA and CDR2 FQGNSA come from the germline V gene. J was trimmed by 0 bases and V by 2 bases; bases with no gene match: 15.

This clonotype has at least ten counts. V usage is TRBV12-3 or TRBV12-4 and J usage is TRBJ2-5, with D possibly being TRBD2 (5 bases). V dropped 3 bases and J dropped 2 bases, with 13 bases sitting between them. This CDR3 spans 15 amino acids. This CDR3 is CASSLARTAQETQYF. The CDR3 bases are TGTGCCAGCAGTTTGGCAAGGACTGCACAAGAGACCCAGTACTTC.

This clonotype was seen a single time. The chain recombines TRBV6-1 with TRBJ1-2, with D unresolved. Per the germline V gene, CDR1 is MNHNS and CDR2 is SASEGT. The V end lost 7 bases, the J end lost 7 bases, and 13 bases lay between the germline ends. The CDR3 has 12 residues. CDR3 protein: CASNSVLSGYTF. As DNA, the CDR3 is TGTGCCAGCAATTCGGTACTATCTGGCTACACCTTC.

This rearrangement joins TRBV20-1 to TRBJ1-4; TRBD1 matches at 9 bases. Germline CDR1 reads DFQATT; CDR2 reads SNEGSKA (reference sequence). The CDR3 covers 18 residues. Trimming cost V 8 bases and J 0 bases; bases outside gene matches: 16. CDR3: CSPLMTGGKKATNEKLFF. CDR3 nucleotide sequence: TGCAGTCCATTGATGACAGGGGGAAAGAAAGCAACTAATGAAAAACTGTTTTTT.

This clonotype came up many times. The chain links TRBV29-1 to TRBJ2-1; TRBD2 is a possible D gene (5 bases). There are 13 residues in the CDR3. The germline V and J ends were trimmed by 3 bases and 10 bases, with 16 bases remaining between them. Germline loops: CDR1 SQVTM, CDR2 ANQGSEA. The CDR3 protein is CSVDLATNEEQFF. The CDR3, as DNA: TGCAGCGTTGATCTGGCGACTAACGAGGAGCAGTTCTTC.

V and J are TRBV5-6 and TRBJ2-7, with D hard to call. This CDR3 is built from 12 residues. V lost 0 bases and J 6 bases, leaving 7 bases between the germline ends. In germline, CDR1 is SGHDT, CDR2 YYEEEE. This CDR3 reads CASSLGFSEQYF. The CDR3 bases are TGTGCCAGCAGCTTGGGGTTTAGCGAGCAGTACTTC.